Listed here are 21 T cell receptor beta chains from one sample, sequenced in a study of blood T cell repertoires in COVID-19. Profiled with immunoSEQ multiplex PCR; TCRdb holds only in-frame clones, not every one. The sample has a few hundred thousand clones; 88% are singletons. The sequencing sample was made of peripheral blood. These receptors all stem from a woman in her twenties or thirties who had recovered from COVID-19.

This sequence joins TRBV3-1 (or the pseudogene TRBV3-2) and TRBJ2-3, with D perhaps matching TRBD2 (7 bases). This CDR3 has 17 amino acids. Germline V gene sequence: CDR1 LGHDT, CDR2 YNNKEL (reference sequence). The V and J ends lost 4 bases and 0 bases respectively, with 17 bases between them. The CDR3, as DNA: TGTGCCAGCAGCCGAACCTTAGGGGGGGGTAGCACAGATACGCAGTATTTT. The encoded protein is CASSRTLGGGSTDTQYF.

The CDR3 sequence: CASSLSPQGWDEQYF. CDR3 bases: TGTGCCAGCAGTTTATCACCCCAGGGGTGGGACGAGCAGTACTTC. The chain links TRBV27 to TRBJ2-7; D perhaps matches TRBD1 (6 bases). This CDR3 region has 15 residues. Trimming cost V 0 bases and J 5 bases, with 14 bases left between them. Germline CDR1 is MNHEY and CDR2 is SMNVEV (reference sequence).

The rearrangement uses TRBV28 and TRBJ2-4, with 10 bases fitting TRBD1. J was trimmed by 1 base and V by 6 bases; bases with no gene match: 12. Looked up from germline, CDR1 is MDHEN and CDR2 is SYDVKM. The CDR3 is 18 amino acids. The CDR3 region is CASSSGTGVFGAKNIQYF. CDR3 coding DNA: TGTGCCAGCAGCTCCGGGACAGGGGTTTTTGGGGCCAAAAACATTCAGTACTTC.

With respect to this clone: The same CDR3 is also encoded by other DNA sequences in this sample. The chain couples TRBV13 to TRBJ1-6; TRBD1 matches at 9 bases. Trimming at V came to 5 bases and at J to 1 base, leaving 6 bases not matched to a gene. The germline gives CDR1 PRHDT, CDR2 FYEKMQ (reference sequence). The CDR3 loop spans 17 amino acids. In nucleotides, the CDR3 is TGTGCCAGCAGCCCCTGGGGACAGGGTTCCTATAATTCACCCCTCCACTTT. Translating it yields CASSPWGQGSYNSPLHF. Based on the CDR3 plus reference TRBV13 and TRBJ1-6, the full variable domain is AAGVIQSPRHLIKEKRETATLKCYPIPRHDTVYWYQQGPGQDPQFLISFYEKMQSDKGSIPDRFSAQQFSDYHSELNMSSLELGDSALYFCASSPWGQGSYNSPLHFGNGTRLTVT.

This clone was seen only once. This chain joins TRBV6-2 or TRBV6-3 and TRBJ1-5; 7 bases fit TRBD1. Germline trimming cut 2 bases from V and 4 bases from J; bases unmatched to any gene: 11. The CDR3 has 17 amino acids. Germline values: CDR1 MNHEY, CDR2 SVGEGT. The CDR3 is CASSYHPRTGTNQPQHF. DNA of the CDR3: TGTGCCAGCAGTTACCACCCAAGGACAGGAACAAATCAGCCCCAGCATTTT.

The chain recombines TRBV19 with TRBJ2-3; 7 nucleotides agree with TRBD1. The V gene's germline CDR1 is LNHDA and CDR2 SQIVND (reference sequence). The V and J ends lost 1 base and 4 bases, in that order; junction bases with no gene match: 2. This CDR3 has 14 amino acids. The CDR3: CASSIGQGADTQYF. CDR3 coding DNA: TGTGCCAGTAGTATAGGGCAGGGGGCAGATACGCAGTATTTT.

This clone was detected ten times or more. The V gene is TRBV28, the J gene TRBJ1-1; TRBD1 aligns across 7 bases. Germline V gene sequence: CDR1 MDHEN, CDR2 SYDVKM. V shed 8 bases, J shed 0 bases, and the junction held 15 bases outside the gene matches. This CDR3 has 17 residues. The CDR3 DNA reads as TGTGCCAGCCATCTTGGGCCCCCCGGGACAGTGAACACTGAAGCTTTCTTT. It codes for CASHLGPPGTVNTEAFF.

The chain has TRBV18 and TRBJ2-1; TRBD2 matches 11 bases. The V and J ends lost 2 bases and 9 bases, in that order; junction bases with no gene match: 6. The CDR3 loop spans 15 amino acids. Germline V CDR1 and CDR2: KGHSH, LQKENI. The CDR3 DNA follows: TGTGCCAGCTCACCAAGAATAGCGGGGGGGTTTGAGCAGTTCTTC. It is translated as CASSPRIAGGFEQFF.

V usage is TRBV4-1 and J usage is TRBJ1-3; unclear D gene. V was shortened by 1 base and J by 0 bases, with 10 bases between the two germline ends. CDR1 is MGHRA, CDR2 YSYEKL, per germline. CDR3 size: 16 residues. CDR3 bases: TGCGCCAGCAGCCAAGGCGTCCATTCCTCTGGAAACACCATATATTTT. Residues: CASSQGVHSSGNTIYF.

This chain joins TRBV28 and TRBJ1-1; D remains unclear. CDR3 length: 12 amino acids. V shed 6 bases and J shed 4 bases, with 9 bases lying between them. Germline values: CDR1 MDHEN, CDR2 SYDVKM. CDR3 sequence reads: CASSRLGTEAFF. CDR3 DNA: TGTGCCAGCAGCCGACTTGGCACTGAAGCTTTCTTT.

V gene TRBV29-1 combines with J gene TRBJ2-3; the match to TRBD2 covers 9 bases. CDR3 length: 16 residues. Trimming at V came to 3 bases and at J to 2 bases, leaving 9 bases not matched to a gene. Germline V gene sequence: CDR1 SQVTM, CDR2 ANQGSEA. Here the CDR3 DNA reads TGCAGCGTTGAGGGGCTAGCGGGGCATAACACAGATACGCAGTATTTT. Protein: CSVEGLAGHNTDTQYF.

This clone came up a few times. DNA of the CDR3: TGCGCCAGCAAAGGGAGGGCAAGTACGCAGTATTTT. This translates into CASKGRASTQYF. This chain connects TRBV10-2 to TRBJ2-3; 7 bases align to TRBD2. The CDR3 consists of 12 residues. Germline loops: CDR1 WSHSY, CDR2 SAAADI. The J segment lost 8 bases and the V segment lost 7 bases, leaving 6 bases of the junction unmatched.

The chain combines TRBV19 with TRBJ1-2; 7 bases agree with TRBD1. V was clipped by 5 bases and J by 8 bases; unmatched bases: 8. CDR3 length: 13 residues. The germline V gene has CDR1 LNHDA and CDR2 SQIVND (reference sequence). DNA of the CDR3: TGTGCCAGTAGTGCGACAGGGAGATACGGCTACACCTTC. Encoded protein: CASSATGRYGYTF.

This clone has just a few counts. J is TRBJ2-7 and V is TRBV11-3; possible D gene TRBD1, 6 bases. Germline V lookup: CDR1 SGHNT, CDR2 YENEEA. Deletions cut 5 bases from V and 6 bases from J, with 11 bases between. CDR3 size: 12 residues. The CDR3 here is CASSRTGFEQYF. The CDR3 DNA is TGTGCCAGCAGCCGAACAGGGTTCGAGCAGTACTTC.

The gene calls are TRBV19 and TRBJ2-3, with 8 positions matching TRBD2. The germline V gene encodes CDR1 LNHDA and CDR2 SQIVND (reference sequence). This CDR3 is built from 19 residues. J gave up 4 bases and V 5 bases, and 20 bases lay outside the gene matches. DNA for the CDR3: TGTGCCAGTAGTCTACGGGCAACCGGTAGGGGACTAGAGGCAGATACGCAGTATTTT. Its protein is CASSLRATGRGLEADTQYF. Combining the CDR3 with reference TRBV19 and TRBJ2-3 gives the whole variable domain DGGITQSPKYLFRKEGQNVTLSCEQNLNHDAMYWYRQDPGQGLRLIYYSQIVNDFQKGDIAEGYSVSREKKESFPLTVTSAQKNPTAFYLCASSLRATGRGLEADTQYFGPGTRLTVL.

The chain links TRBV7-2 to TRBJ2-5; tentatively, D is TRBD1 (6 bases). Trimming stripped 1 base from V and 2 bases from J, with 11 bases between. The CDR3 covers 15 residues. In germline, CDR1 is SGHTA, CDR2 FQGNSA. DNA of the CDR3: TGTGCCAGCAGCTTAGGTCAGGGGCCTCAAGAGACCCAGTACTTC. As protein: CASSLGQGPQETQYF.

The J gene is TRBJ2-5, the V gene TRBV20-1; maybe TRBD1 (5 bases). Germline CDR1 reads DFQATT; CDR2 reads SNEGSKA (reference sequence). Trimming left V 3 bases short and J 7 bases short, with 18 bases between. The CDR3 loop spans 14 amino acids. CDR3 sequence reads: CSASSNRLIGTQYF. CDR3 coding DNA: TGCAGTGCTAGTTCGAACAGGCTCATCGGGACCCAGTACTTC.

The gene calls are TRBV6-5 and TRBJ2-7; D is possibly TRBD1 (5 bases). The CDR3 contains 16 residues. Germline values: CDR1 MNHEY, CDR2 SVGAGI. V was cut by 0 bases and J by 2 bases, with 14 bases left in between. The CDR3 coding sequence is TGTGCCAGCAGTTACTCGTGGACGACAGTTCCCTACGAGCAGTACTTC. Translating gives CASSYSWTTVPYEQYF.

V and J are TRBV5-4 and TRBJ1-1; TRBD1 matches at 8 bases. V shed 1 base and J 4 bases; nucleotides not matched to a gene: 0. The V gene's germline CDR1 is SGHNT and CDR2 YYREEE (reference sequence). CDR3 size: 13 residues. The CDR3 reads CASSLQGATEAFF. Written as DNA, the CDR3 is TGTGCCAGCAGCTTGCAGGGGGCCACTGAAGCTTTCTTT.

CDR3: CASGQGPKYTDTQYF. The CDR3 region has the DNA TGTGCCAGCGGGCAGGGGCCCAAGTACACAGATACGCAGTATTTT. This chain joins TRBV6-5 and TRBJ2-3, with D possibly TRBD1 on 6 matching bases. Germline CDR1 and CDR2: MNHEY and SVGAGI. V was cut by 8 bases and J by 2 bases, with 17 bases left in between. This CDR3 has 15 amino acids.

The CDR3: CASSPTQGPYEQYF. The CDR3 nucleotides are TGTGCCAGCTCACCAACACAGGGGCCCTACGAGCAGTACTTC. The chain couples TRBV18 to TRBJ2-7; 7 bases are a match to TRBD1. Losses at the gene ends were 2 bases for V and 2 bases for J; bases not matched to a gene: 3. The CDR3 loop spans 14 amino acids. CDR1 and CDR2 (germline): KGHSH, LQKENI.